Sequencing of this TCR beta chain was carried out in a study of blood T cells in healthy people across ages. Study-level points and caveats: With naive T cell percentage, TCR beta diversity showed a strong correlation.

This CDR3 spans 16 amino acids. CDR1 is SGHTA and CDR2 is FQGNSA in the germline V gene. V shed 4 bases, J shed 0 bases, and the junction held 8 bases outside the gene matches. Sample-barcoded 5' priming and a J-beta primer mix drove a second PCR of 7 to 11 cycles. TCRdb re-called the 5' RACE reads with MiXCR, one entry per CDR3 protein. The table has roughly 1,000,000 distinct CDR3 sequences, roughly 24% seen once; the top ten hold less than 0.75%. This clonotype was seen a handful of times. Its antigen is undetermined. The sample was also linked to a second study, of T cells of mothers and their children. That source adds: During the second PCR, the M1S primer introduced sample barcodes along with 2-4 random nucleotides.

The sample consisted of blood. The rearrangement joins TRBV7-2 to TRBJ2-5, with 7 positions matching TRBD1. This receptor was identified in a girl aged 2-10 years in good health. CDR3 coding DNA: TGTGCCAGCAGCTCCCCCCCCAGGGGGTACCAAGAGACCCAGTACTTC. Protein product: CASSSPPRGYQETQYF. The entire variable domain, with the rest obtained from reference TRBV7-2 and TRBJ2-5, is as follows: GAGVSQSPSNKVTEKGKDVELRCDPISGHTALYWYRQSLGQGLEFLIYFQGNSAPDKSGLPSDRFSAERTGGSVSTLTIQRTQQEDSAVYLCASSSPPRGYQETQYFGPGTRLLVL.